This T cell receptor beta chain was sequenced during a study of blood T cells in healthy people across ages. CDR1 and CDR2 (germline): MNHEY, SMNVEV (reference sequence). The CDR3 runs 17 residues. With 1 base removed from V and 0 bases from J, the gap between germline ends came to 13 bases. Primers used in a second PCR of about 6 to 11 cycles were a sample-barcoded 5' primer and a J-beta primer mix. TCRdb analysed the 5' RACE reads with MiXCR anew, one entry per CDR3 protein. The table includes 1 million to 1.2 million distinct CDR3 sequences, under 40% detected once. The chain couples TRBV27 to TRBJ1-5; D is uncertain. This receptor was identified in a young man in good health. What was sequenced was blood. CDR3 in amino acids: CASSLYSGSFSNQPQHF. The CDR3, as DNA: TGTGCCAGCAGTTTATATTCGGGGAGTTTTAGCAATCAGCCCCAGCATTTT.